This T cell receptor beta chain was captured in a study of T-cell reconstitution after alpha-beta-depleted transplantation in children. The study's findings and limits: The origin of alpha-beta T cells about two months after transplant was reportedly several hundred expanded graft clones. Diversity and T-cell counts at one year after transplant derived mostly from new T cells. Some patients' high day-60 TCRbeta diversity was traced to surviving recipient T cells and thymic progenitors.

Unique molecular identifiers tagged the TCRbeta library. TCRdb re-analysed the PCR reads in MiXCR, keeping a single row per CDR3 protein. The sample has 300,000 to 400,000 distinct CDR3 sequences; about 16% are singletons. Germline trimming cut 5 bases from V and 9 bases from J; bases unmatched to any gene: 5. CDR1 is DFQATT and CDR2 is SNEGSKA in the germline V gene (reference sequence). CDR3 length: 12 residues. A remark on this clonotype: Its antigen is unknown.

The chain couples TRBV20-1 to TRBJ2-1, with 9 bases that match TRBD1. The sequenced sample was PBMCs, mostly from graft donor cells, obtained 360 days after TCRalphabeta/CD19-depleted stem cell transplant. The origin of this receptor is a male patient between 2 and 10 years old who had a stem cell transplant for acute lymphoblastic leukemia, so the T cells may come from the graft donor. CDR3 amino acids: CSASGTGFEQFF. Written as DNA, the CDR3 is TGCAGTGCTTCCGGGACAGGGTTTGAGCAGTTCTTC.